This T cell receptor (beta chain) is drawn from a study of T-cell reconstitution after alpha-beta-depleted transplantation in children. Study-wide results and limits: Newly produced T cells mostly accounted for T-cell counts and diversity one year post-transplant. Two months or so post-transplant, alpha-beta T cells reportedly derived from several hundred expanded graft clones.

CDR1 and CDR2 from the germline V gene are DFQATT and SNEGSKA (reference sequence). The ends were cut back, 3 bases at V and 0 bases at J, with 6 bases in the middle. This CDR3 is 13 amino acids long. For TCRbeta, the library was prepared with unique molecular identifiers. Each CDR3 protein gets one entry after TCRdb re-called the PCR reads with MiXCR. The repertoire holds some 450,000 distinct CDR3 sequences, around 46% seen once, with 27% in the top ten. The table lists this clonotype with many counts. Its antigen is not identified. The sequence came from a girl aged 2 to 10 with aplastic anemia, due to receive a stem cell transplant. The V gene is TRBV20-1, the J gene TRBJ2-1, with D perhaps matching TRBD2 (5 bases). The sample here was PBMCs, taken before TCRalphabeta/CD19-depleted stem cell transplant. The CDR3 protein is CSASSASYNEQFF. DNA for the CDR3: TGCAGTGCTAGTAGCGCCTCCTACAATGAGCAGTTCTTC.